These T cell receptor beta chains were read from a single sample in a study of T-cell reconstitution after alpha-beta-depleted transplantation in children. Each CDR3 protein gets one entry after TCRdb re-called the PCR reads with MiXCR. The table lists about 110,000 distinct CDR3 sequences, roughly 24% of them singletons. This material consisted of PBMCs, mostly from graft donor cells, taken 180 days after TCRalphabeta/CD19-depleted stem cell transplant. The receptors come from a male patient between 2 and 10 years old who had a stem cell transplant for chronic granulomatous disease, so the T cells may come from the graft donor. The CDR3 runs from the conserved cysteine through the conserved F or W. D genes are given only for firm matches. Size values are once, few and many counts, or a class for expanded clones, and some rows have none.

TRBJ1-4 TRBV9 TRBD1 . CASSADRDEKLFF TGTGCCAGCAGCGCCGACAGGGACGAAAAACTGTTTTTT
TRBJ2-1 TRBV20-1 . medium-sized CSARDAQGRNEQFF TGCAGTGCTAGAGATGCACAGGGAAGAAATGAGCAGTTCTTC
TRBJ2-4 TRBV5-1 TRBD1 many CASSRGDRENIQYF TGCGCCAGCAGCCGGGGGGACAGGGAAAACATTCAGTACTTC
TRBJ2-2 TRBV12-3/TRBV12-4 . . CASSLFGGNTGELFF TGTGCCAGCAGTTTATTCGGGGGGAACACCGGGGAGCTGTTTTTT
TRBJ1-2 TRBV12-3/TRBV12-4 TRBD1 many CASTPGQGTHYGYTF TGTGCCAGCACACCGGGACAGGGTACCCACTATGGCTACACCTTC
TRBJ2-1 TRBV27 TRBD2 few CASSLSTSGTYNEQFF TGTGCCAGCAGTTTAAGCACTAGCGGGACTTACAATGAGCAGTTCTTC
TRBJ2-7 TRBV7-6 . many CASSSAGSYEQYF TGTGCCAGCAGCTCGGCAGGGTCCTACGAGCAGTACTTC
TRBJ2-1 TRBV29-1 TRBD2 few CSVEPGLAGKTGQFF TGCAGCGTTGAACCGGGACTAGCGGGGAAAACCGGGCAGTTCTTC
TRBJ2-7 TRBV5-1 . . CASPGTYEQYF TGCGCCAGCCCGGGGACCTACGAGCAGTACTTC
TRBJ2-7 TRBV29-1 TRBD1 many CSVGQGPTYEQYF TGCAGCGTAGGACAGGGACCTACCTACGAGCAGTACTTC
TRBJ1-2 TRBV15 . few CATSRERGGGYTF TGTGCCACCAGCAGAGAGCGGGGCGGAGGCTACACCTTC
TRBJ2-1 TRBV7-3 . . CASTPQVGDEQFF TGTGCCAGCACCCCTCAGGTGGGGGATGAGCAGTTCTTC
TRBJ1-2 TRBV12-3/TRBV12-4 TRBD1 few CASSPDRDGYTF TGTGCCAGCAGCCCGGACAGGGATGGCTACACCTTC
TRBJ2-6 TRBV3-1 TRBD1 . CASSRQGAGGANVLTF TGTGCCAGCAGCAGACAGGGGGCAGGTGGGGCCAACGTCCTGACTTTC
TRBJ2-3 TRBV5-6 . few CASSIGHLTDTQYF TGTGCCAGCAGCATCGGACATCTCACAGATACGCAGTATTTT
TRBJ2-1 TRBV12-3/TRBV12-4 . . CASSLSAGLATNEQFF TGTGCCAGCAGTTTAAGCGCCGGACTGGCAACAAATGAGCAGTTCTTC
TRBJ2-1 TRBV12-5 TRBD2 . CASGVGETSGNYNEQFF TGTGCTAGTGGTGTCGGGGAGACTAGCGGGAACTACAATGAGCAGTTCTTC
TRBJ2-7 TRBV29-1 . many CSAELDYEQYF TGCAGCGCCGAACTAGACTACGAGCAGTACTTC
TRBJ1-2 TRBV6-1 . . CASRQHPEVNGYTF TGTGCCAGCAGGCAACACCCGGAGGTGAATGGCTACACCTTC
TRBJ2-7 TRBV20-1 . many CSASPDFYEQYF TGCAGTGCTAGTCCGGACTTCTACGAGCAGTACTTC